This T cell receptor beta chain was sequenced in a study of blood T cell repertoires in COVID-19. About the study: Italy, Spain and the United States were the sources of the convalescent and acute COVID-19 samples. Sample material is recorded as cDNA or gDNA derived from T cells, B-cell-depleted T cells, or PBMCs.

Authors' analysis steps: Nucleated cell number was recorded as an estimate derived from reference gene primer amplification. Libraries were prepared by immunoSEQ multiplex PCR; TCRdb keeps only in-frame clonotypes and omits some of them. The DNA gave D and trimming, while V, J and clone size come from that table. Of some 19,000 clones in the sample, about 88% were seen once. Germline CDR1 reads SGHRS; CDR2 reads YFSETQ. V lost 9 bases, J lost 7 bases, and 19 bases lay in between. CDR3 size: 14 residues. The receptor was isolated from a human donor in a cohort sampled during active COVID-19. The donor label of this sample is uncertain. This chain uses TRBV5-1 with TRBJ2-2, with D possibly being TRBD2 (6 bases). The specimen sequenced was peripheral blood. CDR3 DNA: TGCGCCACCCAAAGGGCTAGCGAAGACGGGGAGCTGTTTTTT. This codes for CATQRASEDGELFF.